Below, 22 T cell receptor beta chains from the same sample are listed, as sequenced in a study of blood T cell repertoires in COVID-19. Data came from immunoSEQ multiplex PCR; TCRdb stores just in-frame clones and leaves some out. Found here are approximately 100,000 clones, over 55% of them singletons; the top ten hold 0.75% to 1%. The material sequenced was peripheral blood. Receptors were obtained from a human donor with acute or convalescent COVID-19. The donor label of this sample is uncertain.

V and J are TRBV7-9 and TRBJ2-7; D may be TRBD1 (5 bases). Trimming shortened V by 5 bases and J by 5 bases, and 13 bases separated the two germline ends. Germline V gene data show CDR1 as SEHNR and CDR2 as FQNEAQ (reference sequence). The CDR3 spans 13 residues. The CDR3 here is CASSPGRIDEQYF. CDR3 nucleotide sequence: TGTGCCAGCAGCCCAGGGCGGATCGACGAGCAGTACTTC.

The V gene is TRBV30, the J gene TRBJ2-3; D might be TRBD2 (6 bases). The CDR3 loop spans 14 amino acids. The germline CDR1 and CDR2 sequences are GTSNPN and SVGIG (reference sequence). Trimming pared 2 bases from V and 1 base from J, leaving 10 bases between. The CDR3 region is CAWSKAGRTDTQYF. The DNA of the CDR3 is TGTGCCTGGAGTAAAGCGGGCCGCACAGATACGCAGTATTTT.

In its sample, this clone was seen a few times. This chain joins TRBV29-1 and TRBJ2-1, with 7 bases fitting TRBD2. The CDR3 loop spans 16 amino acids. With 4 bases clipped from V and 0 bases from J, the junction kept 9 bases outside the gene matches. Germline loops: CDR1 SQVTM, CDR2 ANQGSEA. CDR3 in DNA: TGCAGCGTTGCTGTGGACTGGACTAGCTCCTACAATGAGCAGTTCTTC. Its translation is CSVAVDWTSSYNEQFF.

This clone has a count of ten or more. The genes are TRBV29-1 and TRBJ2-3, with 7 bases aligning to TRBD1. This CDR3 comprises 14 residues. The germline V gene encodes CDR1 SQVTM and CDR2 ANQGSEA. The J segment lost 0 bases and the V segment lost 7 bases, leaving 7 bases of the junction unmatched. The CDR3 DNA reads TGCAGCGCCCAAAAGACAGGGAGCACAGATACGCAGTATTTT. Protein product: CSAQKTGSTDTQYF.

This clone was observed a handful of times. This rearrangement joins TRBV27 to TRBJ2-2, with TRBD1 identical over 9 bases. The CDR3 runs to 15 residues. The trim removed 2 bases at V and 7 bases at J, leaving 5 bases unmatched. Per germline, CDR1 MNHEY and CDR2 SMNVEV (reference sequence). CDR3 bases: TGTGCCAGCAGTTTAAAGGGGACAGGGTTCGGGGAGCTGTTTTTT. Amino acids: CASSLKGTGFGELFF.

This clone has a handful of counts. The same CDR3 arises from other DNA sequences in this sample as well. The genes are TRBV29-1 and TRBJ1-1, with a weak D call TRBD1 (5 bases). Germline CDR1 and CDR2: SQVTM and ANQGSEA. The CDR3 is 12 residues long. Trimming left V 7 bases short and J 1 base short, with 10 bases between. This CDR3 is CSAGRGNTEAFF. The CDR3 coding sequence is TGCAGCGCAGGGCGGGGGAACACTGAAGCTTTCTTT.

This chain uses TRBV5-6 with TRBJ2-5; 8 positions match TRBD1. The CDR3 is 15 amino acids. Losses at the gene ends were 5 bases for V and 5 bases for J; bases not matched to a gene: 11. Germline V CDR1 and CDR2: SGHDT, YYEEEE. The chain's CDR3 is CASSELTGVGETQYF. In DNA form, the CDR3 reads TGTGCCAGCAGTGAGTTGACAGGGGTTGGCGAGACCCAGTACTTC. Together with reference TRBV5-6 and TRBJ2-5, the CDR3 gives the full variable domain: DAGVTQSPTHLIKTRGQQVTLRCSPKSGHDTVSWYQQALGQGPQFIFQYYEEEERQRGNFPDRFSGHQFPNYSSELNVNALLLGDSALYLCASSELTGVGETQYFGPGTRLLVL.

In its sample, this clone is medium-sized. The V gene is TRBV6-5, the J gene TRBJ1-5, with unresolved D. Between the trimmed V and J ends, which lost 5 bases and 5 bases, there was a span of 16 bases. Germline V lookup: CDR1 MNHEY, CDR2 SVGAGI. CDR3 length: 15 residues. The CDR3, as DNA: TGTGCCAGCAGTCCATCCGAGGGAAAGGATCAGCCCCAGCATTTT. Translation gives CASSPSEGKDQPQHF.

The gene calls are TRBV7-2 and TRBJ2-7; 11 nucleotides agree with TRBD1. Germline V gene lookup returns CDR1 SGHTA and CDR2 FQGNSA. Trimming took 4 bases from V and 3 from J; bases not matched to a gene: 5. This CDR3 contains 15 residues. The CDR3 protein is CASSSRTGGYYEQYF. The CDR3 region has the DNA TGTGCCAGCAGCTCTAGGACAGGGGGCTACTACGAGCAGTACTTC.

This clone was observed a few times. The chain is built from TRBV28 and TRBJ2-7; 8 nucleotides match TRBD2. CDR3 length equals 15 residues. Germline loops: CDR1 MDHEN, CDR2 SYDVKM. With 7 bases clipped from V and 0 bases from J, the junction kept 8 bases outside the gene matches. The CDR3 reads CASTEVAGFSYEQYF. CDR3 DNA: TGTGCCAGCACGGAAGTAGCGGGGTTCTCCTACGAGCAGTACTTC.

The V call is TRBV5-6, the J call TRBJ1-6; D perhaps matches TRBD1 (5 bases). CDR1 SGHDT and CDR2 YYEEEE come from the germline V gene. The CDR3 totals 16 residues. Between the trimmed V and J ends, which lost 0 bases and 7 bases, there was a span of 14 bases. CDR3 sequence reads: CASSLGAGSQNSPLHF. As DNA, the CDR3 is TGTGCCAGCAGCTTGGGTGCAGGGTCACAAAATTCACCCCTCCACTTT. Full variable domain (outside the CDR3, taken from reference TRBV5-6 and TRBJ1-6): DAGVTQSPTHLIKTRGQQVTLRCSPKSGHDTVSWYQQALGQGPQFIFQYYEEEERQRGNFPDRFSGHQFPNYSSELNVNALLLGDSALYLCASSLGAGSQNSPLHFGNGTRLTVT.

This clone was detected a few times. The same CDR3 arises from other DNA sequences in this sample as well. The chain has TRBV19 and TRBJ1-3; 9 positions match TRBD1. CDR3 size: 14 residues. Germline V CDR1 and CDR2: LNHDA, SQIVND (reference sequence). The ends lost 6 bases at V and 4 bases at J; junction bases unmatched: 4. Written as DNA, the CDR3 is TGTGCCAGTAGCAGGACAGGGGCCGGAAACACCATATATTTT. Translation gives CASSRTGAGNTIYF.

The chain recombines TRBV27 with TRBJ1-6, with D perhaps matching TRBD1 (5 bases). Germline assignment: CDR1 MNHEY and CDR2 SMNVEV (reference sequence). V was trimmed by 2 bases and J by 7 bases, leaving 12 bases between them. The CDR3 runs to 15 residues. This CDR3 is CASSLRAGMNSPLHF. Here the CDR3 DNA reads TGTGCCAGCAGTTTAAGGGCAGGGATGAATTCACCCCTCCACTTT.

This clone was counted a few times. This rearrangement joins TRBV5-1 to TRBJ2-5, with 8 bases matching TRBD1. This CDR3 spans 16 amino acids. V was pared by 0 bases and J by 2 bases, with 6 bases of the junction left unmatched. Germline V gene lookup returns CDR1 SGHRS and CDR2 YFSETQ. CDR3 sequence (DNA): TGCGCCAGCAGCTTGGCCCAGGGGGCGGGACAAGAGACCCAGTACTTC. Protein: CASSLAQGAGQETQYF.

The rearrangement links TRBV30 to TRBJ2-7, with unresolved D. V shed 1 base and J shed 4 bases, with 5 bases lying between them. The CDR3 is 11 amino acids. CDR1 GTSNPN and CDR2 SVGIG come from the germline V gene (reference sequence). The DNA for the CDR3 is TGTGCCTGGAGTGACATATACGAGCAGTACTTC. It is translated as CAWSDIYEQYF.

This clone was found once. The chain uses TRBV6-4 and TRBJ1-6, with D possibly matching TRBD1 (6 bases). With 8 bases removed from V and 3 bases from J, the gap between germline ends came to 11 bases. Germline CDR1 is MRHNA and CDR2 is SNTAGT. This CDR3 comprises 14 residues. The DNA of the CDR3 is TGTGCCAGCCGGGGGGCTGGCTATAATTCACCCCTCCACTTT. Translation: CASRGAGYNSPLHF.

The rearrangement joins TRBV4-2 to TRBJ2-5, with a tentative D call TRBD2 (5 bases). CDR1 is LGHNA, CDR2 YNFKEQ, per germline. The CDR3 is 17 residues long. V was clipped by 0 bases and J by 0 bases, with 14 bases between them. The CDR3 is CASSQDSQSSYQETQYF. Written as DNA, the CDR3 is TGTGCCAGCAGCCAAGATTCCCAGTCTAGCTACCAAGAGACCCAGTACTTC.

V is TRBV7-8 and J is TRBJ1-5; the D is unclear. V dropped 5 bases and J dropped 2 bases, with 10 bases sitting between them. The CDR3 sequence is 14 residues long. Germline lookup yields CDR1 SGHVS and CDR2 FQNEAQ. The CDR3 reads CASSPEVGNQPQHF. Written as DNA, the CDR3 is TGTGCCAGCAGCCCGGAGGTAGGCAATCAGCCCCAGCATTTT. Complete variable domain (other parts from reference TRBV7-8 and TRBJ1-5): GAGVSQSPRYKVAKRGQDVALRCDPISGHVSLFWYQQALGQGPEFLTYFQNEAQLDKSGLPSDRFFAERPEGSVSTLKIQRTQQEDSAVYLCASSPEVGNQPQHFGDGTRLSIL.

The chain couples TRBV29-1 to TRBJ1-1, with D perhaps TRBD1 (6 bases). Germline V gene data show CDR1 as SQVTM and CDR2 as ANQGSEA. V shed 6 bases and J shed 1 base, with 15 bases lying between them. The CDR3 spans 14 residues. CDR3 nucleotides: TGCAGCGTGAGGACCCCGGGACAGAACACTGAAGCTTTCTTT. Encoded protein: CSVRTPGQNTEAFF.

V usage is TRBV11-2 and J usage is TRBJ2-7; D not certain. The CDR3 totals 14 residues. V dropped 5 bases and J dropped 7 bases, with 18 bases sitting between them. Germline V CDR1 and CDR2: SGHAT, FQNNGV. The CDR3 nucleotides are TGTGCCAGCAGCCTCCGCCGGCCGCTCGGGGAGCAGTACTTC. Its translation: CASSLRRPLGEQYF.

The chain has TRBV4-1 and TRBJ2-4; possible D gene TRBD1, 5 bases. Per the germline V gene, CDR1 is MGHRA and CDR2 is YSYEKL. Trimming shortened V by 1 base and J by 2 bases, and 15 bases separated the two germline ends. The CDR3 extends over 17 amino acids. The CDR3 DNA follows: TGCGCCAGCAGCCAAGTCCCATCCCAGGGCCCCAAAAACATTCAGTACTTC. Translation: CASSQVPSQGPKNIQYF.

The gene calls are TRBV5-4 and TRBJ2-1; TRBD2 aligns across 10 bases. CDR1 and CDR2 from the germline V gene are SGHNT and YYREEE (reference sequence). The CDR3 runs to 15 residues. V lost 3 bases and J lost 2; bases outside the gene matches: 2. This chain's CDR3 is CASSYLAGAYNEQFF. In DNA, the CDR3 is TGTGCCAGCAGCTATCTAGCGGGGGCCTACAATGAGCAGTTCTTC.